Presented here are 19 T cell receptor beta chains from one specimen sequenced in a study of blood T cell repertoires in COVID-19 (dated by TCRdb to about 2020). Preparation of the library involved the immunoSEQ multiplex PCR assay. TCRdb provides this immuneACCESS table in a form limited to in-frame rearrangements. Some clones are lacking; in checked studies, under half of them reflect an unresolved V gene, and why the rest are absent is not known. The sample profile shows approximately 120,000 clones; 75% to 90% of them were found once. Roughly 18% of the sample is held by the ten biggest clonotypes. Sequencing was done on a sample of peripheral blood. The receptors were gathered from a woman aged 60-75 years with acute or convalescent COVID-19.

The chain carries TRBV28 and TRBJ1-2, with 7 bases that match TRBD1. J lost 4 bases, V lost 10 bases, and 15 bases had no gene match. The CDR3 is 15 amino acids. CDR1 and CDR2 from the germline V gene are MDHEN and SYDVKM. The DNA for the CDR3 is TGTGCCATCAGCGATAGGGCAGGGGGTGTCTATGGCTACACCTTC. This gives the protein CAISDRAGGVYGYTF.

The V and J genes are TRBV5-6 and TRBJ2-5; 10 positions agree with TRBD1. Trimming cost V 0 bases and J 0 bases; bases outside gene matches: 2. Germline CDR1 SGHDT, CDR2 YYEEEE. The CDR3 consists of 16 residues. The DNA of the CDR3 is TGTGCCAGCAGCTTGGACGGGACAGGGGACCAAGAGACCCAGTACTTC. This sequence encodes CASSLDGTGDQETQYF.

The chain links TRBV28 to TRBJ2-3; D is unclear. Deletions cut 7 bases from V and 6 bases from J, with 14 bases between. The CDR3 runs 13 residues. The V gene's germline CDR1 is MDHEN and CDR2 SYDVKM. The CDR3 sequence: CASTLGSWDTQYF. CDR3 in DNA: TGTGCCAGCACCCTAGGCTCCTGGGATACGCAGTATTTT.

The J gene is TRBJ2-6, the V gene TRBV2, with D tentatively TRBD2 (5 bases). CDR3 length: 13 residues. Germline V gives CDR1 SNHLY, CDR2 FYNNEI. V gave up 9 bases and J gave up 2 bases, with 8 bases separating them. CDR3 DNA: TGTGCCAGACTAGTACCTGGGGCCAACGTCCTGACTTTC. This codes for CARLVPGANVLTF.

The chain recombines TRBV4-2 with TRBJ2-1; 11 bases are shared with TRBD2. This CDR3 has 17 residues. The germline CDR1 and CDR2 sequences are LGHNA and YNFKEQ. V lost 1 base, J lost 4 bases, and 6 bases stayed unmatched. CDR3 nucleotides: TGTGCCAGCAGCCAAGGGCGACTAGCGGGGTTGTACAATGAGCAGTTCTTC. Translating gives CASSQGRLAGLYNEQFF.

The rearrangement uses TRBV30 and TRBJ1-1; a weak D match, TRBD1 (6 bases). The length of the CDR3 is 16 residues. The germline CDR1 and CDR2 sequences are GTSNPN and SVGIG (reference sequence). The V end lost 2 bases, the J end lost 6 bases, and 22 bases lay between the germline ends. CDR3 nucleotides: TGTGCCTGGAGTTTGACAGTTGGGGGCCCGCAGTCTGAAGCTTTCTTT. As protein: CAWSLTVGGPQSEAFF.

V gene TRBV28 combines with J gene TRBJ2-1; 12 nucleotides agree with TRBD2. The CDR3 is made up of 16 amino acids. The V and J ends lost 7 bases and 9 bases, in that order; junction bases with no gene match: 13. Germline lookup yields CDR1 MDHEN and CDR2 SYDVKM. The CDR3 DNA is TGTGCCAGCACTGGACTCCTGGGACTAGCGGGTGTTGAGCAGTTCTTC. It encodes CASTGLLGLAGVEQFF.

The chain couples TRBV3-1 (or the pseudogene TRBV3-2) to TRBJ2-4; 8 bases are shared with TRBD2. The CDR3 is 15 residues long. Trimming cost V 1 base and J 1 base; bases outside gene matches: 0. Germline-derived CDR1 and CDR2 are LGHDT and YNNKEL (reference sequence). The CDR3 DNA reads as TGTGCCAGCAGCCAAGGACTAGCGGCCAAAAACATTCAGTACTTC. Amino acids: CASSQGLAAKNIQYF.

This chain joins TRBV6-6 and TRBJ1-3, with 9 bases identical to TRBD1. This CDR3 has 12 residues. Germline CDR1 MNHNY, CDR2 SVGAGI (reference sequence). Trimming cost V 7 bases and J 8 bases; bases outside gene matches: 3. The CDR3 DNA is TGTGCCAGCAACGGACAGGGGTACACCATATATTTT. As protein: CASNGQGYTIYF.

The chain combines TRBV9 with TRBJ1-1; D is unresolved. Trimming shortened V by 0 bases and J by 4 bases, and 10 bases separated the two germline ends. Germline CDR1 reads SGDLS; CDR2 reads YYNGEE. This CDR3 has 14 amino acids. CDR3 coding DNA: TGTGCCAGCAGCGTAGGGCCGGAGGGCACTGAAGCTTTCTTT. It translates to CASSVGPEGTEAFF.

The DNA of the CDR3 is TGTGCCATCAGGCCAGGAGGCCGGGACACTGAAGCTTTCTTT. It codes for CAIRPGGRDTEAFF. The V and J genes are TRBV21-1 and TRBJ1-1. TRBV21-1 is described as a pseudogene. The CDR3 runs 14 residues.

This clone was counted once. CDR3 protein: CAAEGGGELFF. As DNA, the CDR3 is TGTGCCGCGGAAGGGGGCGGGGAGCTGTTTTTT. This chain joins TRBV28 and TRBJ2-2; perhaps TRBD1 as D (6 bases). The V and J ends lost 11 bases and 7 bases respectively, with 11 bases between them. The CDR3 runs to 11 residues. CDR1 MDHEN and CDR2 SYDVKM come from the germline V gene.

This clone was found once. The gene calls are TRBV18 and TRBJ2-7, with 7 bases aligning to TRBD2. This CDR3 has 13 amino acids. After removal of 3 bases from V and 6 bases from J, the junction contained 5 bases not matched to a gene. Germline V lookup: CDR1 KGHSH, CDR2 LQKENI. The CDR3 coding sequence is TGTGCCAGCTCACCCCCTAGCGGACTCGAGCAGTACTTC. This codes for CASSPPSGLEQYF.

The V and J genes are TRBV6-1 and TRBJ1-6, with D perhaps matching TRBD1 (5 bases). The CDR3 length is 12 residues. V was pared by 0 bases and J by 15 bases, with 9 bases between. Germline CDR1 MNHNS, CDR2 SASEGT. The CDR3 coding sequence is TGTGCCAGCAGTGAAGCTAGGGGACTCCTCCACTTT. Its protein product is CASSEARGLLHF.

V gene TRBV27 combines with J gene TRBJ1-1, with a weak D call TRBD1 (6 bases). V shed 2 bases and J shed 6 bases, with 13 bases lying between them. The CDR3 is 14 residues long. The germline V gene has CDR1 MNHEY and CDR2 SMNVEV (reference sequence). The CDR3 loop is CASSLLRGKSEAFF. The CDR3 coding sequence is TGTGCCAGCAGTTTACTCAGGGGCAAGTCTGAAGCTTTCTTT.

The V call is TRBV7-3, the J call TRBJ2-5; no reliable D call. V lost 2 bases and J lost 5, with 6 bases in between. The CDR3 spans 12 residues. CDR1 is SGHTA and CDR2 is FQGTGA in the germline V gene. The CDR3 coding sequence is TGTGCCAGCAGCTTAGAGAGGGAGACCCAGTACTTC. Translating gives CASSLERETQYF. The full variable domain, its missing parts supplied by reference TRBV7-3 and TRBJ2-5, is GAGVSQTPSNKVTEKGKYVELRCDPISGHTALYWYRQSLGQGPEFLIYFQGTGAADDSGLPNDRFFAVRPEGSVSTLKIQRTERGDSAVYLCASSLERETQYFGPGTRLLVL.

The CDR3 sequence: CATSRGVGHFEQFF. DNA for the CDR3: TGTGCCACCAGCAGAGGTGTCGGTCACTTTGAGCAGTTCTTC. The rearrangement links TRBV15 to TRBJ2-1; D remains ambiguous. Trimming removed 1 base from V and 9 bases from J, with 13 bases in between. This CDR3 has 14 residues. Germline V lookup: CDR1 LNHNV, CDR2 YYDKDF (reference sequence).

The gene calls are TRBV6-2 or TRBV6-3 and TRBJ2-7, with 10 bases lining up with TRBD1. Germline CDR1 is MNHEY and CDR2 is SVGEGT. The V segment lost 7 bases and the J segment 2 bases; nucleotides outside the gene matches: 11. The CDR3 runs 16 residues. CDR3 in amino acids: CASTPLGTGATYEQYF. In nucleotides, the CDR3 is TGTGCCAGCACCCCCCTCGGGACAGGGGCAACCTACGAGCAGTACTTC.

This CDR3 is CATSESPNRGGANVLTF. The CDR3 bases are TGTGCCACCAGTGAGTCTCCCAACAGGGGTGGGGCCAACGTCCTGACTTTC. The rearrangement uses TRBV24-1 and TRBJ2-6, with 7 positions matching TRBD1. CDR1 and CDR2 from the germline V gene are KGHDR and SFDVKD. The J segment lost 3 bases and the V segment lost 4 bases, leaving 8 bases of the junction unmatched. CDR3 length: 17 residues.